This TCR beta chain was retrieved from a study of T cells after posttransplantation cyclophosphamide. The data were produced by immunoSEQ multiplex PCR, yet TCRdb's version contains in-frame clones alone and is incomplete. The sample includes over 15,000 clones, less than 90% of them seen just once. Note on this clone: Its antigen is currently unknown.

Germline V lookup: CDR1 LNHDA, CDR2 SQIVND (reference sequence). Trimming stripped 4 bases from V and 2 bases from J, with 20 bases between. This CDR3 comprises 17 residues. Study outcomes and limitations: Later blood repertoires were often dominated by clones from the donor CD8+ memory compartment. TRB overlap between skin or GI tissue T cells and blood was limited. Recipient CMV seropositivity and CMV reactivation strongly tracked TRB clonality.

On the day of bone marrow donation, the related graft donor provided peripheral blood. The clonotype originates from a man under 40 in good health and a related stem cell transplant donor. The sequenced material came from memory CD4+ T cells sorted from blood. The chain couples TRBV19 to TRBJ1-2, with D perhaps matching TRBD1 (5 bases). CDR3 coding DNA: TGTGCCAGTAGTACCCTGTCAATCGGGCAGGGCAACTATGGCTACACCTTC. As protein: CASSTLSIGQGNYGYTF.